This TCR beta chain is drawn from a study of regulatory T cells in long-lasting Graves disease. This clonotype was detected many times. Time point noted: newly diagnosed GD, antithyroid drugs for less than 3 months. There was RNA extracted from PBMCs, and the TCR library was made from it. Researchers made TCR beta libraries by using iRepertoire HTBI primers and running Arm-PCR on CDR3 regions. Each CDR3 protein gets one entry after TCRdb re-called the multiplex PCR reads with MiXCR. The sample holds around 420,000 distinct CDR3 sequences, around 15% seen once. Material: peripheral blood mononuclear cells (PBMCs), obtained at new diagnosis, from a patient treated with antithyroid drugs. This receptor was identified in a female donor with Graves disease.

DNA of the CDR3: TGTGCCATTGGCAGTAACACCGGGGAGCTGTTTTTT. Encoded protein: CAIGSNTGELFF. This sequence joins TRBV12-3 or TRBV12-4 and TRBJ2-2; D uncertain. The CDR3 has 12 amino acids. V dropped 10 bases and J dropped 2 bases, with 8 bases sitting between them.